The present T cell receptor beta chain was sequenced within a study of T cell responses to AZD1222 COVID-19 vaccine. Turning to the study itself: Doses given second, at about 4 or about 12 weeks, were pooled.

The CDR3 is made up of 15 amino acids. J lost 7 bases, V lost 0 bases, and 2 bases had no gene match. CDR1 and CDR2 (germline): MRHNA, SNTAGT. Comment on this clone: The antigen remains unidentified.

Using immunoSEQ multiplex PCR, the repertoire was profiled, and TCRdb retains in-frame clones only, with some absent. This sample carries 130,000 to 150,000 clones, 90% of them seen once, and the ten largest clones take roughly 3.1%. The study's findings and limits: Spike as a whole was targeted by vaccine-associated CD4 TCRs, dominant at 160-218 and 743-854. An increase in Spike-specific TCR breadth and depth was observed after two AZD1222 doses. Baseline serology detected seropositivity in only five to seven AZD1222 recipients.

The material was peripheral blood, obtained on day 0 of AZD1222 vaccination. This clonotype originated in an adult in good health. This chain uses TRBV6-4 with TRBJ1-6; TRBD1 aligns across 8 bases. The CDR3 DNA reads as TGTGCCAGCAGTGACTCCTCAGGGGGCAATTCACCCCTCCACTTT. It is translated as CASSDSSGGNSPLHF.